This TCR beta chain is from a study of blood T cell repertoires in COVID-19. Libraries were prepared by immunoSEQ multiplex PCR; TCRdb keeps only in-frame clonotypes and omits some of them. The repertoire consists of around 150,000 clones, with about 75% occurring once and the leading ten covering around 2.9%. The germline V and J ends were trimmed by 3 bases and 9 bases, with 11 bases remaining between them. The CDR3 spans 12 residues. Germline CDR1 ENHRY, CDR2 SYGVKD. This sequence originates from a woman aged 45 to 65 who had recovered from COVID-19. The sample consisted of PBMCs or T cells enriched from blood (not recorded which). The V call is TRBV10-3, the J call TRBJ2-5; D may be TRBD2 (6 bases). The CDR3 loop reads CAISDLGGSQYF. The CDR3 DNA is TGTGCCATCAGTGACCTCGGGGGATCCCAGTACTTC.